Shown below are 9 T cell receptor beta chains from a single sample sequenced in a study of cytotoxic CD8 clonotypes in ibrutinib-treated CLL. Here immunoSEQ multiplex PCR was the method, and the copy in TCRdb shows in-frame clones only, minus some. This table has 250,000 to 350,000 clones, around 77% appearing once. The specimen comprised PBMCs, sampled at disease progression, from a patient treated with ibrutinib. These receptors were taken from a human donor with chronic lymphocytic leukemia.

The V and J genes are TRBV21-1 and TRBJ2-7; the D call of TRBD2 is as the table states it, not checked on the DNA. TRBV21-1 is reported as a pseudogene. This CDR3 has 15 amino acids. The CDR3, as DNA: TGTGCCAGCACCCTTCGACTAGCGTCTCCCTACGAGCAGTACTTC. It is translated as CASTLRLASPYEQYF.

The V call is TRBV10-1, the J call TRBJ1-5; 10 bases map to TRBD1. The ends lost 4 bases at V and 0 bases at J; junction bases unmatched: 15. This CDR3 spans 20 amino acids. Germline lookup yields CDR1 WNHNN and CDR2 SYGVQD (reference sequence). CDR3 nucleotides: TGCGCCAGCAGTGGATTCGATGGACAGGGGGGCCGATATAGCAATCAGCCCCAGCATTTT. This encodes CASSGFDGQGGRYSNQPQHF.

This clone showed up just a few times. In DNA form, the CDR3 reads TGTGCCACCTTGAGGCGGGAGCTCAATGAGCAGTTCTTC. Translation: CATLRRELNEQFF. V usage is TRBV28 and J usage is TRBJ2-1; 7 bases align to TRBD2. The CDR3 length is 13 residues. J was trimmed by 6 bases and V by 10 bases; bases with no gene match: 9. The germline V gene has CDR1 MDHEN and CDR2 SYDVKM.

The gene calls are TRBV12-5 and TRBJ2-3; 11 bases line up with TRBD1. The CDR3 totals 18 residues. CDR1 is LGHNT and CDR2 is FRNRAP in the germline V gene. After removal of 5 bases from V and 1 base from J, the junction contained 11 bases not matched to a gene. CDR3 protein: CASGIPRDRGYRTDTQYF. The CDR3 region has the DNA TGTGCTAGTGGTATACCCCGGGACAGGGGGTACCGCACAGATACGCAGTATTTT.

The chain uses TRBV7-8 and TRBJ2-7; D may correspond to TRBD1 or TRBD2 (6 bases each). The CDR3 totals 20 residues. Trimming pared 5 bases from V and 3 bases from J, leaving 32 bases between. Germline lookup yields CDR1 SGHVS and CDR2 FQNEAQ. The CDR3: CASSPRYGGGGRGLGYEQYF. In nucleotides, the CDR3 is TGTGCCAGCAGCCCCCGATATGGAGGGGGAGGCCGGGGATTGGGCTACGAGCAGTACTTC.

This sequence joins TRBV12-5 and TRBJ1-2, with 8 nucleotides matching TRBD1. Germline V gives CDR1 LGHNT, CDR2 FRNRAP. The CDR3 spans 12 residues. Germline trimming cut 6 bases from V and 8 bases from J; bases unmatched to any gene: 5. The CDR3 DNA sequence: TGTGCTAGTGGGGGGGACAGGATAGGCTACACCTTC. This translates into CASGGDRIGYTF.

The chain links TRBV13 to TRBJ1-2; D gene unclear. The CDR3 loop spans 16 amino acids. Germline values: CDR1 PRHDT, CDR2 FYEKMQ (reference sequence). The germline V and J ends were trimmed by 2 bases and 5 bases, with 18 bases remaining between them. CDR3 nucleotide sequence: TGTGCCAGCAGCTTAACCCCAACATCGGATCAGTATGGCTACACCTTC. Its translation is CASSLTPTSDQYGYTF.

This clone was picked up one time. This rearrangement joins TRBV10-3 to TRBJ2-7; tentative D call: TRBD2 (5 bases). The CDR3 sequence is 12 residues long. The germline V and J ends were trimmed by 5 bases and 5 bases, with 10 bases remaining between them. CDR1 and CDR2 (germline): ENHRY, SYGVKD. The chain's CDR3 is CAISWAGDEQYF. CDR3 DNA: TGTGCCATCAGTTGGGCCGGGGACGAGCAGTACTTC.

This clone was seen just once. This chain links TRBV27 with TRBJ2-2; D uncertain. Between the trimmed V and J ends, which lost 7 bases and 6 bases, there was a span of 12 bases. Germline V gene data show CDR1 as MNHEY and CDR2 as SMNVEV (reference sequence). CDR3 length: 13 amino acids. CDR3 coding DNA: TGTGCCAGCACCAAATCCAAGTCCGGGGAGCTGTTTTTT. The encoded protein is CASTKSKSGELFF.